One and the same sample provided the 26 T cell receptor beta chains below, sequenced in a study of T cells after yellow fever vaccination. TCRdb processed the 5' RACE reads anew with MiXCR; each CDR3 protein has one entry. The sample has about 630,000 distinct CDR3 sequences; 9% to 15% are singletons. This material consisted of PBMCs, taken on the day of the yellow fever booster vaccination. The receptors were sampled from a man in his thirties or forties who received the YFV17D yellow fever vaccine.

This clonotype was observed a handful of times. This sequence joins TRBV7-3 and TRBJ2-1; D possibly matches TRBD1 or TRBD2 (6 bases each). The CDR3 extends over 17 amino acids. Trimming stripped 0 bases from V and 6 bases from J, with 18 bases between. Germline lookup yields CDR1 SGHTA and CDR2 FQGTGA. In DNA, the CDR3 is TGTGCCAGCAGCTTAACAGGCCCCGGGAGAGGGGGCAATGAGCAGTTCTTC. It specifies CASSLTGPGRGGNEQFF.

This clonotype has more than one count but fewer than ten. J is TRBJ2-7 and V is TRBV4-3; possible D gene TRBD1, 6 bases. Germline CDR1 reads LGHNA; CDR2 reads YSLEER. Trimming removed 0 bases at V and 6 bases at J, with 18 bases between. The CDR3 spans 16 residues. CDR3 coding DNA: TGCGCCAGCAGCCAAGAAATTGAGGGGGTGTCCGTCGAGCAGTACTTC. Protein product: CASSQEIEGVSVEQYF.

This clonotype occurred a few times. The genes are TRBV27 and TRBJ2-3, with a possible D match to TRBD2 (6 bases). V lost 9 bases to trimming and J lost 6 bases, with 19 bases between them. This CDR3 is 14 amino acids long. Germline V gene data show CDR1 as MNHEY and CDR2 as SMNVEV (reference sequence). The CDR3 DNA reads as TGTGCCAGTAGATCAGCTGGGGGGAAGGATACGCAGTATTTT. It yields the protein CASRSAGGKDTQYF.

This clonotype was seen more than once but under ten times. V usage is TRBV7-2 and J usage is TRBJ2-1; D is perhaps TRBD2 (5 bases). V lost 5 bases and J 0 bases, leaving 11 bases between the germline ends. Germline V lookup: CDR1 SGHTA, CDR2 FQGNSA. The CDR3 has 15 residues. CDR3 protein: CASSLSVNSYNEQFF. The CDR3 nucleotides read TGTGCCAGCAGCCTTAGCGTTAACTCCTACAATGAGCAGTTCTTC.

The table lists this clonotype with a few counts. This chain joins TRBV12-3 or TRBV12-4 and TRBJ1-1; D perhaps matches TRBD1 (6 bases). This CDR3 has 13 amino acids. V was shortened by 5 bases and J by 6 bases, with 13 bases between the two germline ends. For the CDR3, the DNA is TGTGCCAGCAGTCGGACCAGGGGCCCTGAAGCTTTCTTT. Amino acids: CASSRTRGPEAFF.

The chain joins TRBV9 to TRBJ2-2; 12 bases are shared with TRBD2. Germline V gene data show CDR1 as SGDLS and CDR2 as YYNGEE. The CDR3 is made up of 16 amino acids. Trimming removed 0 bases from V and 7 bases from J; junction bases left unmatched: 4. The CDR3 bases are TGTGCCAGCAGCGTAGGGACTAGCGGGAATTTCGGGGAGCTGTTTTTT. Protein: CASSVGTSGNFGELFF.

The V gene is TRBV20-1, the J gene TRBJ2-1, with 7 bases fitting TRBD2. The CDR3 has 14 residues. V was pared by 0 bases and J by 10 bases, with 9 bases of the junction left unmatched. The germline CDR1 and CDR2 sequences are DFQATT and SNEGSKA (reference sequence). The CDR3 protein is CSARELGGGEEQFF. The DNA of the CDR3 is TGCAGTGCTAGAGAGCTCGGGGGAGGGGAGGAGCAGTTCTTC.

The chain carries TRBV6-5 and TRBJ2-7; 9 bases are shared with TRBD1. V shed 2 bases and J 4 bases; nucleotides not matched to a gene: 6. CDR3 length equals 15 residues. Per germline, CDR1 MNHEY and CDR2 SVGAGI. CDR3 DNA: TGTGCCAGCAGTTACGAGGGACAGGGTGCGTACGAGCAGTACTTC. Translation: CASSYEGQGAYEQYF.

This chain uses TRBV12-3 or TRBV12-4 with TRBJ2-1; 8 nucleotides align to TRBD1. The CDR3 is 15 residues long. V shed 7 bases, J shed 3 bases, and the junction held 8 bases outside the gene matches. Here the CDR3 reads CASKSDRGGYNEQFF. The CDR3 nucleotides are TGTGCCAGCAAATCAGACAGGGGAGGCTACAATGAGCAGTTCTTC.

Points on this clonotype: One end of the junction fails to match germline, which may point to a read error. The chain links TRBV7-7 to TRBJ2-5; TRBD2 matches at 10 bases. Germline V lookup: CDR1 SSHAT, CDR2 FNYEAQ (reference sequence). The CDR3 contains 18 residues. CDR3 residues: CASSRGRASGRTQETQYF. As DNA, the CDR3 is TGTGCTAGCAGCCGGGGGAGGGCTAGCGGGAGAACGCAAGAGACCCAGTACTTC.

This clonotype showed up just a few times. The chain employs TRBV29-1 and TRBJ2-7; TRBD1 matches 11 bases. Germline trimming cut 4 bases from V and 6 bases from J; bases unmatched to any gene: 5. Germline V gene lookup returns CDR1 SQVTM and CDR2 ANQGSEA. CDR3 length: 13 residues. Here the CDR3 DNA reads TGCAGCGTTGTCGGGACAGGGGGAAGCGAGCAGTACTTC. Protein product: CSVVGTGGSEQYF.

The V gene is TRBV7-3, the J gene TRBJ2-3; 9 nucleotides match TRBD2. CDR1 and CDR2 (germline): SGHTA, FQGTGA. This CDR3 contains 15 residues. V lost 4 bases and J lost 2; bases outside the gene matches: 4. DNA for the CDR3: TGTGCCAGCAGCTCTCTAGCGGGAAACACAGATACGCAGTATTTT. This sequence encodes CASSSLAGNTDTQYF.

The CDR3 DNA follows: TGCGCCAGCAGCCAAGATACTGGGTCTGGAAACACCATATATTTT. Translation: CASSQDTGSGNTIYF. The chain combines TRBV4-3 with TRBJ1-3, with D uncertain. The germline V gene encodes CDR1 LGHNA and CDR2 YSLEER. V was cut by 0 bases and J by 1 base, with 7 bases left in between. The CDR3 sequence is 15 residues long.

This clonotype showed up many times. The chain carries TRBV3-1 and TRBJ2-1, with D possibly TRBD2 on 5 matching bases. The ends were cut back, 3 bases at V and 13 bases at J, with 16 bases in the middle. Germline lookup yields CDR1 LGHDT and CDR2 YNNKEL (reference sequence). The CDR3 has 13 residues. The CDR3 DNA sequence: TGTGCCAGCAGCCACTGGGAGCAGCGCGCACAGTTCTTC. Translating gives CASSHWEQRAQFF.

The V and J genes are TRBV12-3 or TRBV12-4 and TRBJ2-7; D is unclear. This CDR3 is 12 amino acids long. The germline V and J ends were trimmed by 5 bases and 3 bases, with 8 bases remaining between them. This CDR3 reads CASSGSCYEQYF. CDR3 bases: TGTGCCAGCAGTGGGTCGTGCTACGAGCAGTACTTC.

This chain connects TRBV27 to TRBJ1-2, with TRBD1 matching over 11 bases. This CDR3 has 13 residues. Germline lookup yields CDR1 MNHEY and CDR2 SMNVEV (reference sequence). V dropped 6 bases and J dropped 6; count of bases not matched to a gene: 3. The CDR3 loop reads CASSRTGGDGYTF. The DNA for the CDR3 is TGTGCCAGCAGCCGGACAGGGGGCGATGGCTACACCTTC.

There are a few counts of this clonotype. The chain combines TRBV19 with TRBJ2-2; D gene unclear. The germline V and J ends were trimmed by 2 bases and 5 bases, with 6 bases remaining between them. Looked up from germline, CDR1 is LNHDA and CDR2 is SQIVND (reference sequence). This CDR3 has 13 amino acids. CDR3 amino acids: CASSIIQTGELFF. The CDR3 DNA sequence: TGTGCCAGTAGTATAATCCAAACCGGGGAGCTGTTTTTT.

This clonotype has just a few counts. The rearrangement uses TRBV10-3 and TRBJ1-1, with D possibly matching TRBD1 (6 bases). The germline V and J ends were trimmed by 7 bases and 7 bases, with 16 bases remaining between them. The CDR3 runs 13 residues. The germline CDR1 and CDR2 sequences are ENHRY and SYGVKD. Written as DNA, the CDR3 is TGTGCCATCACGACAGGCCCCGGAGATGAAGCTTTCTTT. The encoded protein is CAITTGPGDEAFF.

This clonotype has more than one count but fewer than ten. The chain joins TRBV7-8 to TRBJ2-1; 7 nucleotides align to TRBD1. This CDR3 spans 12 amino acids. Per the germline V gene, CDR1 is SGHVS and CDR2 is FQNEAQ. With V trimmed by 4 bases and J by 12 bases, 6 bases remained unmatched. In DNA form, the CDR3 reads TGTGCCAGCAGCTCCCCCAGGGGGACGCAGTTCTTC. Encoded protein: CASSSPRGTQFF.

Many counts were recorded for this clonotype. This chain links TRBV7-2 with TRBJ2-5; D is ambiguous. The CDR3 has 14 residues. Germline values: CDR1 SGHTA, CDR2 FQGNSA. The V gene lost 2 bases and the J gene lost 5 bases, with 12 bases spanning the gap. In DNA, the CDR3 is TGTGCCAGCAGCTTACTTGGATCCATGGAGACCCAGTACTTC. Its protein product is CASSLLGSMETQYF.

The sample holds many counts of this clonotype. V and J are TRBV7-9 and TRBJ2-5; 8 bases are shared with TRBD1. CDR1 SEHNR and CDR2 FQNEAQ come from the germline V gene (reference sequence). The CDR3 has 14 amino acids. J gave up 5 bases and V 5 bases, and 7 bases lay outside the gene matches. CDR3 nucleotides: TGTGCCAGCAGCCGCGGACAGGGTGGCGAGACCCAGTACTTC. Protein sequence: CASSRGQGGETQYF.

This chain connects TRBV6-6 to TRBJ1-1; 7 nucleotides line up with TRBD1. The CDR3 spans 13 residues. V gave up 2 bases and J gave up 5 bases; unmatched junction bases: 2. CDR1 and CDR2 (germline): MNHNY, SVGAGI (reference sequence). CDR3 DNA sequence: TGTGCCAGCAGTTACGGGGACAGAACTGAAGCTTTCTTT. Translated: CASSYGDRTEAFF.

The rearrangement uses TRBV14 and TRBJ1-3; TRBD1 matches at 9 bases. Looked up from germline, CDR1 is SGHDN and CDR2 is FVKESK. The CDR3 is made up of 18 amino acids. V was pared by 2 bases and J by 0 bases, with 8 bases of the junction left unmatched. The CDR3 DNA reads TGTGCCAGCAGCCAATTGAGGACAGGGGCGAACTCTGGAAACACCATATATTTT. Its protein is CASSQLRTGANSGNTIYF.

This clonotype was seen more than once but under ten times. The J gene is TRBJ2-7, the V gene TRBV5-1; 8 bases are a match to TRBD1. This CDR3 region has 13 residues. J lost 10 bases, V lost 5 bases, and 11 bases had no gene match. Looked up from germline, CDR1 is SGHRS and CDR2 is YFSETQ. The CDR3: CASSPPGTGVQYF. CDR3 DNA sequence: TGCGCCAGCAGTCCCCCCGGGACAGGCGTTCAGTACTTC.

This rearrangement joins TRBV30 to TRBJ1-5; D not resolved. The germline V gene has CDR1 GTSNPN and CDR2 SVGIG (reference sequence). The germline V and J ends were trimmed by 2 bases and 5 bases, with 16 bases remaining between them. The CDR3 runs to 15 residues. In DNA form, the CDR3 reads TGTGCCTGGAGTAACCAGACGGATTACTATCAGCCCCAGCATTTT. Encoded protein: CAWSNQTDYYQPQHF. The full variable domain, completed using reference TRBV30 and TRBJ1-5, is SQTIHQWPATLVQPVGSPLSLECTVEGTSNPNLYWYRQAAGRGLQLLFYSVGIGQISSEVPQNLSASRPQDRQFILSSKKLLLSDSGFYLCAWSNQTDYYQPQHFGDGTRLSIL.

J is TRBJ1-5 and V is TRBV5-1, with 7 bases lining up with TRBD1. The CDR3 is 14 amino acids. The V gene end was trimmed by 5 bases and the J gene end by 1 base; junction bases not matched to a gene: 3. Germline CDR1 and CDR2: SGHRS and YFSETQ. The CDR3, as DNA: TGCGCCAGCAGGGCAGGGGGAAGCAATCAGCCCCAGCATTTT. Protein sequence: CASRAGGSNQPQHF.